This is a list of T cell receptor beta chains from one sample in a study of human T cells and chemical hapten exposure. TCRdb redid the calling of the RACE reads with MiXCR, one entry per CDR3 protein. The data contain tens of thousands of distinct CDR3 sequences, 9.4% of them singletons. This sample comprised whole blood, obtained in connection with sensitization to the hapten diphenylcyclopropenone (DPC). Source of these receptors: a man aged 30 to 45 with alopecia areata. Some clones in this sample may be carry-over from other donors' samples. CDR3s include the opening cysteine and the closing phenylalanine or tryptophan. Fields, in order: clone size, V gene, J gene, D gene, CDR3 protein, CDR3 DNA. The D gene is left open where the match is weak. Rows may omit the clone size; those that give it use once, few, many or a size class.

>many|TRBV4-3|TRBJ2-7|-
CASSQWAGSSYEQYF
TGCGCCAGCAGCCAATGGGCAGGGAGCTCCTACGAGCAGTACTTC
>many|TRBV11-2|TRBJ1-1|-
CASSLAGTEAFF
TGTGCCAGCAGCTTAGCGGGAACTGAAGCTTTCTTT
>-|TRBV20-1|TRBJ2-1|TRBD2
CSAPPPGLMNRLFF
TGCAGTGCTCCCCCCCCGGGACTAATGAATCGTCTGTTCTTC
>many|TRBV2|TRBJ1-2|-
CARPTGKGYGYTF
TGTGCCAGGCCGACAGGCAAGGGTTATGGCTACACCTTC
>many|TRBV20-1|TRBJ1-1|TRBD1
CSARRQGLNTEAFF
TGCAGTGCTAGAAGACAGGGATTGAACACTGAAGCTTTCTTT
>few|TRBV6-5|TRBJ2-2|-
CASSYVLGGELFF
TGTGCCAGCAGTTACGTCCTTGGCGGGGAGCTGTTTTTT
>many|TRBV7-6|TRBJ2-2|-
CASSLGVGTYTGELFF
TGTGCCAGCAGCTTAGGGGTCGGGACGTACACCGGGGAGCTGTTTTTT
>-|TRBV7-9|TRBJ2-5|TRBD1
CASSLGQNQETQYF
TGTGCCAGCAGCTTGGGACAGAACCAAGAGACCCAGTACTTC
>-|TRBV6-1|TRBJ2-1|TRBD2
CASSELAAVNEQFF
TGTGCCAGCAGTGAGCTAGCGGCCGTCAATGAGCAGTTCTTC
>-|TRBV27|TRBJ2-7|TRBD1
CASRGTARYEQYF
TGTGCCAGCAGAGGGACAGCCAGATACGAGCAGTACTTC
>many|TRBV6-2/TRBV6-3|TRBJ2-3|TRBD1
CASSYDRTGRHTDTQYF
TGTGCCAGCAGTTACGACCGGACAGGTAGACACACAGATACGCAGTATTTT
>many|TRBV6-2/TRBV6-3|TRBJ2-3|-
CASKMGPLLEAYF
TGTGCCAGCAAAATGGGCCCCCTGTTGGAGGCGTATTTT
>few|TRBV9|TRBJ2-7|-
CASSANSYEQYF
TGTGCCAGCAGCGCCAATTCCTACGAGCAGTACTTC
>-|TRBV20-1|TRBJ1-5|-
CSARGETDQPQHF
TGCAGTGCTAGAGGGGAGACCGATCAGCCCCAGCATTTT
>few|TRBV5-1|TRBJ1-2|TRBD1
CASSPGQGEAYGYTF
TGCGCCAGCAGCCCTGGACAGGGAGAGGCCTATGGCTACACCTTC
>-|TRBV4-3|TRBJ2-3|TRBD2
CASSPGGSTDTQYF
TGCGCCAGCTCGCCGGGGGGTTCCACAGATACGCAGTATTTT
>many|TRBV7-2|TRBJ1-5|-
CASSLDGAGRQPQHF
TGTGCCAGCAGCTTAGATGGGGCAGGGCGTCAGCCCCAGCATTTT
>few|TRBV27|TRBJ1-2|-
CASRSAATYTF
TGTGCCAGCAGATCGGCAGCCACCTACACCTTC
>-|TRBV20-1|TRBJ2-7|-
CSARFSGAPYEQYF
TGCAGTGCTAGATTTAGCGGAGCTCCCTACGAGCAGTACTTC
>many|TRBV20-1|TRBJ2-3|TRBD2
CSASVRLAGTDTQYF
TGCAGTGCTAGCGTTCGACTAGCGGGGACAGATACGCAGTATTTT
>few|TRBV2|TRBJ2-3|-
CASSVKGTDTQYF
TGTGCCAGCAGTGTCAAAGGAACAGATACGCAGTATTTT
>medium-sized|TRBV11-2|TRBJ2-5|-
CASSPVADVQETQYF
TGTGCCAGCAGCCCAGTAGCTGATGTCCAAGAGACCCAGTACTTC
>many|TRBV9|TRBJ2-2|-
CASSVGSTRAGELFF
TGTGCCAGCAGCGTCGGCTCGACCCGGGCCGGGGAGCTGTTTTTT
>few|TRBV29-1|TRBJ1-2|TRBD1
CSVDSPGGPNYGYTF
TGCAGCGTCGATAGTCCAGGGGGACCTAACTATGGCTACACCTTC
>many|TRBV9|TRBJ2-3|TRBD2
CASSVGLAGRRADTQYF
TGTGCCAGCAGCGTCGGACTAGCGGGACGGAGGGCAGATACGCAGTATTTT
>-|TRBV2|TRBJ1-2|-
CASSEKGGSYGYTF
TGTGCCAGCAGTGAGAAAGGGGGGTCCTATGGCTACACCTTC
>many|TRBV20-1|TRBJ2-5|-
CSARDGESGETQYF
TGCAGTGCTAGAGATGGGGAGAGCGGGGAGACCCAGTACTTC
>many|TRBV7-6|TRBJ1-6|-
CASSLKPFAVNSPLHF
TGTGCCAGCAGCTTAAAGCCCTTCGCGGTTAATTCACCCCTCCACTTT
>-|TRBV19|TRBJ1-6|-
CASGRVDADGSPLHF
TGTGCCAGCGGTAGGGTGGACGCCGATGGTTCACCCCTCCACTTT
>many|TRBV6-5|TRBJ2-5|TRBD1
CASRPGQGGAETQYF
TGTGCCAGCAGGCCGGGACAGGGGGGGGCCGAGACCCAGTACTTC
>-|TRBV6-2/TRBV6-3|TRBJ2-1|-
CASSPGLSRVNEQFF
TGTGCCAGCAGTCCGGGACTGTCTCGGGTGAATGAGCAGTTCTTC
>many|TRBV12-5|TRBJ2-1|-
CASGLFASLTYNEQFF
TGTGCTAGTGGTTTGTTTGCGTCTCTTACCTACAATGAGCAGTTCTTC
>many|TRBV6-1|TRBJ2-1|TRBD2
CASSEWDGGSNEQFF
TGTGCCAGCAGTGAATGGGACGGCGGGAGCAATGAGCAGTTCTTC
>many|TRBV12-3/TRBV12-4|TRBJ2-7|-
CASSLGAGVHEQYF
TGTGCCAGCAGTTTAGGTGCAGGGGTCCACGAGCAGTACTTC
>many|TRBV12-3/TRBV12-4|TRBJ1-5|-
CASSSDSLNQPQHF
TGTGCCAGCAGTTCGGACAGCCTTAATCAGCCCCAGCATTTT
>-|TRBV7-2|TRBJ1-6|-
CASSSMIVGNNSPLHF
TGTGCCAGCAGCTCGATGATCGTGGGCAATAATTCACCCCTCCACTTT
>many|TRBV29-1|TRBJ2-1|-
CSVEPRGNNEQFF
TGCAGCGTTGAACCCCGGGGGAACAATGAGCAGTTCTTC
>few|TRBV6-5|TRBJ1-2|-
CASSPDRKNYGYTF
TGTGCCAGCAGTCCTGACAGAAAGAACTATGGCTACACCTTC
>many|TRBV4-1|TRBJ1-2|TRBD1
CASSQDRLLSGTGLSYGYTF
TGCGCCAGCAGCCAAGATCGGCTGTTATCCGGGACAGGGTTGTCATATGGCTACACCTTC
>many|TRBV5-1|TRBJ1-5|-
CASSLIGGHQPQHF
TGCGCCAGCAGCTTGATTGGGGGGCACCAGCCCCAGCATTTT
>-|TRBV5-1|TRBJ1-6|TRBD1
CASSPNRGDYNSPLHF
TGCGCCAGCAGCCCTAACAGGGGAGACTATAATTCACCCCTCCACTTT
>many|TRBV10-3|TRBJ2-5|-
CAISESSVPFQETQYF
TGTGCCATCAGTGAATCAAGCGTCCCCTTCCAAGAGACCCAGTACTTC
>many|TRBV7-9|TRBJ2-6|-
CASSLAAAGANVLTF
TGTGCCAGCAGCTTAGCGGCTGCTGGGGCCAACGTCCTGACTTTC
>few|TRBV7-9|TRBJ1-1|-
CASSYQDGLNTEAFF
TGTGCCAGCAGCTACCAGGACGGCCTGAACACTGAAGCTTTCTTT
>many|TRBV7-8|TRBJ2-3|-
CASSLGVDTQYF
TGTGCCAGCAGCCTCGGAGTAGATACGCAGTATTTT
>-|TRBV6-6|TRBJ1-4|-
CASSYKGATLFF
TGTGCCAGCAGTTACAAGGGCGCAACCCTGTTTTTT
>few|TRBV20-1|TRBJ1-5|-
CSAWGGYSNQPQHF
TGCAGTGCTTGGGGGGGTTATAGCAATCAGCCCCAGCATTTT
>-|TRBV18|TRBJ1-1|TRBD1
CASSLGGEQTEAFF
TGTGCCAGTTCGTTAGGGGGCGAGCAGACTGAAGCTTTCTTT
>many|TRBV4-3|TRBJ2-7|-
CASSQDYMGAEEDEQYF
TGCGCCAGCAGCCAAGATTATATGGGGGCAGAGGAGGACGAGCAGTACTTC
>-|TRBV12-3/TRBV12-4|TRBJ2-5|-
CASLRAQQETQYF
TGTGCCAGCCTGCGGGCGCAACAAGAGACCCAGTACTTC
>many|TRBV13|TRBJ2-3|TRBD1
CASSLLSPTGEDTDTQYF
TGTGCCAGCAGCTTATTGTCCCCGACAGGGGAGGATACAGATACGCAGTATTTT
>few|TRBV7-2|TRBJ1-1|-
CASSLRWGETEAFF
TGTGCCAGCAGCTTACGGTGGGGGGAAACTGAAGCTTTCTTT
>few|TRBV29-1|TRBJ2-3|TRBD2
CSVVTSGRTDTQYF
TGCAGCGTTGTGACTAGCGGACGCACAGATACGCAGTATTTT